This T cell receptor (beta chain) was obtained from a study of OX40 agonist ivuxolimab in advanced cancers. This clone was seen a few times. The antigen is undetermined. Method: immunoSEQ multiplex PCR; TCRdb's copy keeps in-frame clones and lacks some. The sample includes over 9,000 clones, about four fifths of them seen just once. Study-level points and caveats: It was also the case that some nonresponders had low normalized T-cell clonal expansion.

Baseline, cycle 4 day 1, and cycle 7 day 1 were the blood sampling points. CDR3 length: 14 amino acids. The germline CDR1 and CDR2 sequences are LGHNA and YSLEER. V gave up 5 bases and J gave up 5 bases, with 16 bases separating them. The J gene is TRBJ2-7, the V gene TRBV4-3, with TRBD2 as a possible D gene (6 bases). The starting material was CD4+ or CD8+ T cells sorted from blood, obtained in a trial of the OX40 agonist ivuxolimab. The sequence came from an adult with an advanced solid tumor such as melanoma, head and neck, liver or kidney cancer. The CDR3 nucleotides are TGCGCCAGCAGCAAAGGGGTGGGGGGAGACGAGCAGTACTTC. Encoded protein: CASSKGVGGDEQYF.